This T cell receptor beta chain was captured by sequencing in a study of blood T cells in healthy people across ages. Primed by a sample-barcoded 5' primer and a J-beta primer mix, a second PCR proceeded for about 6 to 12 cycles. One entry per CDR3 protein, called by TCRdb with MiXCR from the 5' RACE reads. The sample contains nearly 800,000 distinct CDR3 sequences, roughly 56% of which appear only once. The CDR3 sequence is 15 residues long. Trimming left V 6 bases short and J 4 bases short, with 18 bases between. Looked up from germline, CDR1 is SGDLS and CDR2 is YYNGEE. The TCR was taken from a man aged 35 to 55 in good health. Sequenced material: blood. The rearrangement uses TRBV9 and TRBJ2-3; D perhaps matches TRBD1 (6 bases). Written as DNA, the CDR3 is TGTGCCAGCACCCCAGGGGTAGTATTTGCAGATACGCAGTATTTT. Residues: CASTPGVVFADTQYF.